Listed below are T cell receptor beta chains from one sample, sequenced in a study of beta chain features in type 1 diabetes. Generated by immunoSEQ multiplex PCR, the TCRdb table keeps only in-frame clones and is missing some. Here the sample spans fewer than 400,000 clones, around 9% being singletons. The material sequenced was central memory CD4+ T cells from blood. The receptors shown here come from a man under 40 with type 1 diabetes. CDR3s include the opening cysteine and the closing phenylalanine or tryptophan. Fields, in order: CDR3 length, D gene, clone size, V gene, J gene, CDR3 DNA, CDR3 protein. The D gene is left open where the match is weak. Part of the rows lack a size; the others show once, few, many or a class for expanded clones.

14,-,-,TRBV7-9,TRBJ2-1,TGTGCCAGCAGCCTAAACAGGATAGGAAATGAGCAGTTCTTC,CASSLNRIGNEQFF
13,-,once,TRBV6-5,TRBJ1-1,TGTGCCAGCACCGACGGGGTGAACACTGAAGCTTTCTTT,CASTDGVNTEAFF
15,TRBD2,-,TRBV6-5,TRBJ2-3,TGTGCCAGCATGTTAGCGGGGGGGCCCACAGATACGCAGTATTTT,CASMLAGGPTDTQYF
12,-,-,TRBV10-2,TRBJ1-2,TGCGCCAGCAGTGGAGGGATAATTGGCTACACCTTC,CASSGGIIGYTF
13,-,-,TRBV27,TRBJ2-5,TGTGCCAGCGGTAGACTAGGGGGAGAGACCCAGTACTTC,CASGRLGGETQYF
14,-,few,TRBV27,TRBJ1-1,TGTGCCAGCAGTTCCAGGGAAAGGAACACTGAAGCTTTCTTT,CASSSRERNTEAFF
15,TRBD2,-,TRBV6-5,TRBJ2-3,TGTGCCAGCAGTTTATTAGGGACTAGTGGAGATACGCAGTATTTT,CASSLLGTSGDTQYF
16,TRBD1,few,TRBV28,TRBJ1-2,TGTGCCATCGGCTCCCGGGACAGCTCCACCTTTAATGGCTACACCTTC,CAIGSRDSSTFNGYTF
14,TRBD2,many,TRBV7-2,TRBJ2-7,TGTGCCAGCAGCTTAGGAGCGGGGGGGCGCGAGCAGTACTTC,CASSLGAGGREQYF
15,TRBD2,-,TRBV11-2,TRBJ2-1,TGTGCCAGCAGCTTAGAGCGGGGGGGCAACAATGAGCAGTTCTTC,CASSLERGGNNEQFF
14,-,-,TRBV7-2,TRBJ2-7,TGTGCCAGCAGCTTAAAACAGGGTGAGGTCGAGCAGTACTTC,CASSLKQGEVEQYF
13,TRBD1,few,TRBV29-1,TRBJ1-4,TGCAGCGCCGGACAGGCAACTAATGAAAAACTGTTTTTT,CSAGQATNEKLFF
15,TRBD1,-,TRBV19,TRBJ2-2,TGTGCCAGTAGTACCTGGACAGGGAGCACCGGGGAGCTGTTTTTT,CASSTWTGSTGELFF
14,-,-,TRBV5-6,TRBJ2-4,TGTGCCAGCAGCTTGGTGGACCGGGAAAACATTCAGTACTTC,CASSLVDRENIQYF
14,-,few,TRBV10-3,TRBJ2-2,TGTGCCGTCACCGACACAGGGGACTCCGGGGAGCTGTTTTTT,CAVTDTGDSGELFF
15,TRBD2,-,TRBV7-9,TRBJ2-4,TGTGCCAGCAGCTTATTAACTAGCGGGGGGAACATTCAGTACTTC,CASSLLTSGGNIQYF
15,-,many,TRBV7-2,TRBJ1-3,TGTGCCAGCAGCACCTACCAGGGAACTGGAAACACCATATATTTT,CASSTYQGTGNTIYF
12,-,few,TRBV7-2,TRBJ1-2,TGTGCCAGCAGCTTAGAAGGATATGGCTACACCTTC,CASSLEGYGYTF
15,TRBD1,few,TRBV25-1,TRBJ2-7,TGTGCCAGCAGTGATCTCCGGGACAGGGCCTACGAGCAGTACTTC,CASSDLRDRAYEQYF
14,-,few,TRBV28,TRBJ2-2,TGTGCCAGCAGTTTACAGGGGCTCACCGGGGAGCTGTTTTTT,CASSLQGLTGELFF
14,TRBD1,-,TRBV6-5,TRBJ1-3,TGTGCCAGCAGGGAGGGGACAGCTGGAAACACCATATATTTT,CASREGTAGNTIYF
12,-,few,TRBV7-2,TRBJ2-7,TGTGCCTCCGGCCCTGCCTTCTACGAGCAGTACTTC,CASGPAFYEQYF
13,-,few,TRBV6-1,TRBJ1-5,TGTGCCAGCAGTGAGGCAGTAGGGCAGCCCCAGCATTTT,CASSEAVGQPQHF
13,-,-,TRBV19,TRBJ2-7,TGTGCCAGTAGTATAGGACCCAATTACGAGCAGTACTTC,CASSIGPNYEQYF
15,TRBD1,-,TRBV9,TRBJ1-2,TGTGCCAGCAGCGGAGCTACGGGACAGCTCGATGGCTACACCTTC,CASSGATGQLDGYTF
12,-,-,TRBV18,TRBJ2-1,TGTGCCAGCTCACCAGGATACAATGAGCAGTTCTTC,CASSPGYNEQFF
14,TRBD1,-,TRBV30,TRBJ1-5,TGTGCCTGGAGTGTTACAGGGGGCCCTCAGCCCCAGCATTTT,CAWSVTGGPQPQHF
16,TRBD2,few,TRBV7-2,TRBJ2-5,TGTGCCAGCAGCCCACGACTAGCGGGGGGAGAAGAGACCCAGTACTTC,CASSPRLAGGEETQYF
13,-,few,TRBV28,TRBJ1-2,TGTGCCACCCAAGACGGTTATAACTATGGCTACACCTTC,CATQDGYNYGYTF
14,-,many,TRBV7-9,TRBJ2-1,TGTGCCAGCAGCTTAGATCAGGGGATCGATGAGCAGTTCTTC,CASSLDQGIDEQFF
17,-,-,TRBV30,TRBJ2-3,TGTGCCTGGAGCAGGGGGGCAGAAGTAAGATCCACAGATACGCAGTATTTT,CAWSRGAEVRSTDTQYF
13,-,-,TRBV5-6,TRBJ1-2,TGTGCCAGCAGCTTTCGCGCTTCCAGTGGCTACACCTTC,CASSFRASSGYTF
15,-,few,TRBV11-3,TRBJ1-1,TGTGCCAGCAGCTTAGGAGGGGCCCCGAACACTGAAGCTTTCTTT,CASSLGGAPNTEAFF
13,TRBD1,-,TRBV6-5,TRBJ2-1,TGTGCCATCTTTCGTACAGGGGGTAATGAGCAGTTCTTC,CAIFRTGGNEQFF
14,-,-,TRBV2,TRBJ2-3,TGTGCCAGCAATCTCGCCAGGGCCGGGGATACGCAGTATTTT,CASNLARAGDTQYF
14,-,-,TRBV6-5,TRBJ2-5,TGTGCCAGCACTCCAGGTCCCTTGCGAGAGACCCAGTACTTC,CASTPGPLRETQYF
12,-,few,TRBV10-3,TRBJ2-5,TGTGCCATCAGTGGGTTCCAAGAGACCCAGTACTTC,CAISGFQETQYF
15,-,few,TRBV29-1,TRBJ2-7,TGCAGCGTTGCTGGGGGGCTCGATGGATCCTACGAGCAGTACTTC,CSVAGGLDGSYEQYF
15,TRBD2,-,TRBV7-2,TRBJ2-1,TGTGCCAGCAGCCTCACTGGGACTACATACAATGAGCAGTTCTTC,CASSLTGTTYNEQFF
14,-,few,TRBV7-9,TRBJ1-2,TGTGCCAGCAGCTTAGGGGCAGGGAACTATGGCTACACCTTC,CASSLGAGNYGYTF